These 23 T cell receptor beta chains originate from one sample sequenced in a study of early T cells in non-severe SARS-CoV-2 infection. Each CDR3 protein gets one entry after TCRdb re-called the 5' RACE reads with MiXCR. The table includes under 100,000 distinct CDR3 sequences, 9.5% to 12% detected once. Sequencing was carried out using whole blood. These TCRs come from an adult who was a healthcare worker with PCR-confirmed SARS-CoV-2 infection or an uninfected control (not recorded which).

At least ten counts were recorded for this clonotype. The chain employs TRBV28 and TRBJ2-3; maybe TRBD2 (5 bases). Germline CDR1 is MDHEN and CDR2 is SYDVKM. This CDR3 has 12 residues. Trimming removed 9 bases at V and 5 bases at J, with 12 bases between. In nucleotides, the CDR3 is TGTGCCAGTACCAAACGGGGAGATACGCAGTATTTT. Protein sequence: CASTKRGDTQYF.

This clonotype was seen repeatedly, ten times or more. This chain uses TRBV10-3 with TRBJ2-1; D call uncertain. V dropped 5 bases and J dropped 12 bases, with 14 bases sitting between them. In germline, CDR1 is ENHRY, CDR2 SYGVKD. The CDR3 is made up of 12 amino acids. The CDR3 DNA sequence: TGTGCCATCAGTCCCGACTCCGACTTGCAGTTCTTC. Protein sequence: CAISPDSDLQFF.

The table lists this clonotype with many counts. J is TRBJ1-4 and V is TRBV5-5, with 7 bases aligning to TRBD1. The V and J ends lost 3 bases and 5 bases, in that order; junction bases with no gene match: 7. CDR3 length equals 15 residues. Germline V gene sequence: CDR1 SGHKS, CDR2 YYEKEE (reference sequence). The CDR3 spells CASSSRTGLNEKLFF. CDR3 in DNA: TGTGCCAGCAGCTCCCGGACAGGCCTCAATGAAAAACTGTTTTTT.

CDR3 coding DNA: TGTGCCACCAGCAGAGATGGGCGGGGTAGCACAGATACGCAGTATTTT. Protein product: CATSRDGRGSTDTQYF. The rearrangement joins TRBV15 to TRBJ2-3; possibly TRBD2 for D (6 bases). Germline V lookup: CDR1 LNHNV, CDR2 YYDKDF (reference sequence). The germline V and J ends were trimmed by 0 bases and 0 bases, with 10 bases remaining between them. CDR3 length: 16 amino acids. The full variable domain, its missing parts supplied by reference TRBV15 and TRBJ2-3, is DAMVIQNPRYQVTQFGKPVTLSCSQTLNHNVMYWYQQKSSQAPKLLFHYYDKDFNNEADTPDNFQSRRPNTSFCFLDIRSPGLGDTAMYLCATSRDGRGSTDTQYFGPGTRLTVL.

This clonotype has at least ten counts. The chain uses TRBV7-2 and TRBJ2-3, with D tentatively TRBD1 or TRBD2 (5 bases each). The CDR3 sequence is 12 residues long. V was cut by 4 bases and J by 8 bases, with 10 bases left in between. Per the germline V gene, CDR1 is SGHTA and CDR2 is FQGNSA. Written as DNA, the CDR3 is TGTGCCAGCAGCTACGAGGGGTCTACGCAGTATTTT. Its protein is CASSYEGSTQYF.

This clonotype was counted at least ten times. CDR3 sequence: CASSLGQGRTEAFF. The CDR3 DNA reads as TGTGCCAGCAGCTTGGGACAGGGAAGGACTGAAGCTTTCTTT. The gene calls are TRBV7-8 and TRBJ1-1; 9 bases align to TRBD1. Germline V gene data show CDR1 as SGHVS and CDR2 as FQNEAQ. The CDR3 sequence is 14 residues long. Trimming removed 3 bases from V and 5 bases from J; junction bases left unmatched: 4.

The rearrangement links TRBV9 to TRBJ1-1; D remains unclear. This CDR3 contains 14 residues. Looked up from germline, CDR1 is SGDLS and CDR2 is YYNGEE. V lost 1 base and J 3 bases, leaving 10 bases between the germline ends. CDR3: CASSVLQYDTEAFF. The CDR3 DNA reads TGTGCCAGCAGCGTACTGCAGTACGACACTGAAGCTTTCTTT.

The V gene is TRBV3-1, the J gene TRBJ2-2; 10 bases fit TRBD2. Germline V CDR1 and CDR2: LGHDT, YNNKEL (reference sequence). After removal of 4 bases from V and 2 bases from J, the junction contained 7 bases not matched to a gene. There are 17 residues in the CDR3. The CDR3: CASSPPSGRVNTGELFF. The DNA for the CDR3 is TGTGCCAGCAGCCCACCCAGCGGGAGGGTAAACACCGGGGAGCTGTTTTTT.

This clonotype has a handful of counts. The chain carries TRBV20-1 and TRBJ2-1; tentative D call: TRBD2 (6 bases). The CDR3 loop spans 12 amino acids. Germline CDR1 is DFQATT and CDR2 is SNEGSKA (reference sequence). V was shortened by 6 bases and J by 8 bases, with 14 bases between the two germline ends. The CDR3 protein is CSAEGPRDEQFF. The CDR3 DNA follows: TGCAGTGCGGAGGGTCCTAGAGATGAGCAGTTCTTC.

This chain joins TRBV29-1 and TRBJ1-2, with D possibly matching TRBD1 (5 bases). The length of the CDR3 is 12 residues. CDR1 and CDR2 (germline): SQVTM, ANQGSEA. Deletions cut 6 bases from V and 4 bases from J, with 12 bases between. The CDR3 DNA reads TGCAGCGTGGGGCAGCCCCTCTATGGCTACACCTTC. It yields the protein CSVGQPLYGYTF. Based on the CDR3 plus reference TRBV29-1 and TRBJ1-2, the full variable domain is SAVISQKPSRDICQRGTSLTIQCQVDSQVTMMFWYRQQPGQSLTLIATANQGSEATYESGFVIDKFPISRPNLTFSTLTVSNMSPEDSSIYLCSVGQPLYGYTFGSGTRLTVV.

This clonotype was observed at least ten times. The V call is TRBV7-8, the J call TRBJ2-7, with D hard to call. The CDR3 is 13 amino acids. Trimming removed 3 bases from V and 0 bases from J, with 6 bases in between. From germline, CDR1 is SGHVS and CDR2 FQNEAQ. CDR3 amino acids: CASSFASSYEQYF. The CDR3 DNA reads TGTGCCAGCAGCTTCGCTAGCTCCTACGAGCAGTACTTC.

The table lists this clonotype with many counts. The chain recombines TRBV6-6 with TRBJ1-2; D is ambiguous. CDR3 length: 15 amino acids. V lost 2 bases to trimming and J lost 1 base, with 11 bases between them. The germline V gene encodes CDR1 MNHNY and CDR2 SVGAGI (reference sequence). CDR3: CASSYGVMVNYGYTF. DNA of the CDR3: TGTGCCAGCAGTTACGGGGTGATGGTTAACTATGGCTACACCTTC.

Worth noting for this clonotype: The CDR3 does not end in the conserved phenylalanine or tryptophan, so this is likely a read error. The chain joins TRBV11-2 to TRBJ1-1; D not resolved. V was shortened by 0 bases and J by 2 bases, with 1 base between the two germline ends. Germline CDR1 is SGHAT and CDR2 is FQNNGV. The CDR3 runs to 12 residues. The CDR3 sequence: CASSLDNTEAFC. The CDR3, as DNA: TGTGCCAGCAGCTTAGATAACACTGAAGCTTTCTGT.

The chain uses TRBV28 and TRBJ2-3; D call uncertain. Germline V gene data show CDR1 as MDHEN and CDR2 as SYDVKM. This CDR3 comprises 16 residues. V lost 0 bases to trimming and J lost 0 bases, with 10 bases between them. Here the CDR3 reads CASSLWGGESTDTQYF. The CDR3 nucleotides are TGTGCCAGCAGTTTATGGGGCGGAGAGAGCACAGATACGCAGTATTTT. Drawing the rest from reference TRBV28 and TRBJ2-3, the complete variable domain is DVKVTQSSRYLVKRTGEKVFLECVQDMDHENMFWYRQDPGLGLRLIYFSYDVKMKEKGDIPEGYSVSREKKERFSLILESASTNQTSMYLCASSLWGGESTDTQYFGPGTRLTVL.

This clonotype was detected many times. The chain is built from TRBV21-1 and TRBJ2-1; the table's TRBD1 call for D was not verified on the DNA. TRBV21-1 is tagged as a pseudogene. This CDR3 contains 19 residues. CDR3 protein: CASSKPPYYGTGSGNEQFF. As DNA, the CDR3 is TGTGCCAGCAGCAAACCTCCATATTACGGGACAGGGTCTGGGAATGAGCAGTTCTTC.

This clonotype has at least ten counts. The chain recombines TRBV12-3 or TRBV12-4 with TRBJ2-4, with D unresolved. CDR3 length: 14 residues. Trimming pared 3 bases from V and 3 bases from J, leaving 9 bases between. The CDR3: CASSFGQVKNIQYF. In DNA form, the CDR3 reads TGTGCCAGCAGTTTCGGCCAGGTCAAAAACATTCAGTACTTC.

This clonotype has at least ten counts. J is TRBJ1-3 and V is TRBV6-5; a possible D gene is TRBD1 (6 bases). V dropped 6 bases and J dropped 8 bases, with 14 bases sitting between them. From germline, CDR1 is MNHEY and CDR2 SVGAGI. The CDR3 length is 13 residues. The CDR3 coding sequence is TGTGCCAGCAGACGGACAGTCGGAGACACCATATATTTT. Encoded protein: CASRRTVGDTIYF.

This clonotype was counted between two and nine times. This chain uses TRBV21-1 with TRBJ1-5; the table's D call of TRBD1 was not tested on the DNA. TRBV21-1 is shown as a pseudogene. The CDR3 has 17 amino acids. The CDR3 DNA is TGTGCCAGCAGCAAAGATGGTACGCCAGGGCGTAATCAGCCCCAGCATTTT. Protein product: CASSKDGTPGRNQPQHF.

The chain combines TRBV29-1 with TRBJ2-3; D call uncertain. The germline V gene has CDR1 SQVTM and CDR2 ANQGSEA. This CDR3 has 15 amino acids. V lost 3 bases and J 2 bases, leaving 15 bases between the germline ends. The CDR3, as DNA: TGCAGCGTTGACCTCTCAGGTGCGACCACAGATACGCAGTATTTT. Translation: CSVDLSGATTDTQYF.

The chain uses TRBV7-9 and TRBJ1-1, with a possible D match to TRBD1 (6 bases). Trimming cost V 5 bases and J 4 bases, with 11 bases left between them. The CDR3 loop spans 13 amino acids. Germline assignment: CDR1 SEHNR and CDR2 FQNEAQ (reference sequence). As DNA, the CDR3 is TGTGCCAGCAGCAGGGGGTTCGGCACTGAAGCTTTCTTT. It translates to CASSRGFGTEAFF.

This clonotype was found many times. The chain recombines TRBV9 with TRBJ2-5; D might be TRBD2 (5 bases). The CDR3 is 15 amino acids. Germline lookup yields CDR1 SGDLS and CDR2 YYNGEE. V shed 4 bases and J shed 5 bases, with 18 bases lying between them. The CDR3 DNA reads TGTGCCAGCAGCCCGAGGGAAGCGAGAGGGGAGACCCAGTACTTC. This encodes CASSPREARGETQYF.

This clonotype was seen more than once but under ten times. This rearrangement joins TRBV25-1 to TRBJ1-6, with 7 positions matching TRBD1. The CDR3 contains 16 residues. CDR1 and CDR2 from the germline V gene are MGHDK and SYGVNS. Unmatched junction bases numbered 8, after V lost 5 bases and J lost 4 bases. CDR3 DNA: TGTGCCAGCAGTCACAGGGGCCAAGGGTATAATTCACCCCTCCACTTT. Its translation: CASSHRGQGYNSPLHF.

This clonotype appeared a few times. This sequence joins TRBV2 and TRBJ2-7, with D possibly TRBD2 on 5 matching bases. Trimming shortened V by 6 bases and J by 1 base, and 10 bases separated the two germline ends. The CDR3 loop spans 13 amino acids. CDR1 is SNHLY and CDR2 is FYNNEI in the germline V gene. This CDR3 reads CASRSDLSYEQYF. The CDR3 DNA sequence: TGTGCCAGCAGATCGGACTTATCCTACGAGCAGTACTTC.